One sample yielded the 30 T cell receptor beta chains listed below, sequenced in a study of Graves' ophthalmopathy and Graves' hyperthyroidism. Investigators amplified TCR beta CDR3 regions from RNA transcripts. After a first-round RT-PCR with HTBI primers, a second-round multiplex PCR was run. TCRdb itself ran the multiplex PCR reads through MiXCR, one entry per CDR3 protein. The sample has about 620,000 distinct CDR3 sequences; 20% to 25% are singletons. The sequenced material came from peripheral blood. Receptors were obtained from a woman under 30 with stable Graves' hyperthyroidism. Some clones in this sample may be carry-over from other donors' samples.

As to this clonotype: The CDR3 does not end in the conserved phenylalanine or tryptophan, so this is likely a read error. The DNA is left out, because the CDR3 cannot be placed on it with certainty; the CDR3 is given as TCRdb lists it. The chain links TRBV2 to TRBJ1-1; the table's TRBD1 call for D was not verified on the DNA. The CDR3 is made up of 12 amino acids, end residues included. Per the germline V gene, CDR1 is SNHLY and CDR2 is FYNNEI. The CDR3 protein is CASGDRDTEACL.

On this clonotype: The junction differs from germline at one of its ends, possibly a read error. The rearrangement joins TRBV7-6 to TRBJ2-3; D remains unclear. Germline CDR1 SGHVS, CDR2 FNYEAQ. This CDR3 spans 12 amino acids. CDR3 sequence: CASGLTADTQYF. The CDR3 region has the DNA TGTGCCAGCGGCTTAACGGCAGATACGCAGTATTTT.

The chain is built from TRBV12-3 or TRBV12-4 and TRBJ1-1; 9 positions agree with TRBD1. This CDR3 comprises 14 residues. V was pared by 6 bases and J by 6 bases, with 8 bases of the junction left unmatched. CDR3 residues: CASRAGQGAAEAFF. The DNA of the CDR3 is TGTGCCAGCAGGGCGGGACAGGGAGCTGCTGAAGCTTTCTTT.

There are many counts of this clonotype. V usage is TRBV5-1 and J usage is TRBJ2-2; D tentatively reads TRBD1 or TRBD2 (5 bases each). This CDR3 has 18 amino acids. The V end lost 0 bases, the J end lost 4 bases, and 19 bases lay between the germline ends. The V gene's germline CDR1 is SGHRS and CDR2 YFSETQ. The CDR3: CASSLGLGQGGLTGELFF. The CDR3 DNA is TGCGCCAGCAGCTTGGGCCTAGGGCAGGGCGGACTCACCGGGGAGCTGTTTTTT.

This clonotype appeared a few times. At one end the junction does not follow the germline gene, possibly because of a read error. J is TRBJ2-4 and V is TRBV6-2 or TRBV6-3, with D tentatively TRBD2 (5 bases). CDR3 size: 16 residues. Germline V gene sequence: CDR1 MNHEY, CDR2 SVGEGT. The CDR3 sequence is CASSPPGVAAKNIKYF. CDR3 nucleotide sequence: TGTGCCAGCAGCCCGCCCGGGGTTGCAGCCAAAAACATTAAGTACTTC.

The chain is built from TRBV5-1 and TRBJ2-2, with TRBD1 matching 9 bases. The CDR3 length is 17 residues. The germline V gene encodes CDR1 SGHRS and CDR2 YFSETQ. Losses at the gene ends were 4 bases for V and 6 bases for J; bases not matched to a gene: 13. For the CDR3, the DNA is TGCGCCAGCAGCCCTTACCTGACAGGGGGAGGATCCGGGGAGCTGTTTTTT. It translates to CASSPYLTGGGSGELFF.

The sample holds many counts of this clonotype. V usage is TRBV19 and J usage is TRBJ1-1; TRBD1 matches at 7 bases. Germline V lookup: CDR1 LNHDA, CDR2 SQIVND (reference sequence). The CDR3 is 14 residues long. The J segment lost 0 bases and the V segment lost 10 bases, leaving 8 bases of the junction unmatched. The CDR3 protein is CATARGAVNTEAFF. CDR3 bases: TGTGCCACTGCCAGGGGGGCGGTGAACACTGAAGCTTTCTTT.

The chain joins TRBV20-1 to TRBJ1-5; D remains ambiguous. V lost 3 bases and J lost 4, with 10 bases in between. CDR3 size: 13 residues. The germline V gene encodes CDR1 DFQATT and CDR2 SNEGSKA (reference sequence). CDR3 protein: CSASRSDNQPQHF. CDR3 coding DNA: TGCAGTGCTAGTAGGTCTGATAATCAGCCCCAGCATTTT.

The table lists this clonotype with many counts. The chain is built from TRBV29-1 and TRBJ1-2; 8 nucleotides agree with TRBD1. Germline CDR1 SQVTM, CDR2 ANQGSEA. Trimming cost V 7 bases and J 2 bases; bases outside gene matches: 9. The length of the CDR3 is 14 residues. CDR3 protein: CSAGFAGGNYGYTF. DNA of the CDR3: TGCAGCGCAGGGTTCGCAGGGGGCAACTATGGCTACACCTTC.

This clonotype was observed a few times. The chain joins TRBV12-3 or TRBV12-4 to TRBJ2-5; possibly TRBD2 for D (5 bases). CDR3 length equals 12 residues. V was shortened by 9 bases and J by 1 base, with 9 bases between the two germline ends. CDR3: CASKRTQETQYF. The CDR3 DNA follows: TGTGCCAGTAAGCGGACCCAAGAGACCCAGTACTTC.

The rearrangement uses TRBV6-5 and TRBJ1-2; D possibly corresponds to TRBD1 (5 bases). Germline V lookup: CDR1 MNHEY, CDR2 SVGAGI. The CDR3 length is 16 residues. V was trimmed by 6 bases and J by 4 bases, leaving 21 bases between them. The CDR3 DNA follows: TGTGCCAGCAGGGCCAGGGACCTTGGGATTAGCTATGGCTACACCTTC. As protein: CASRARDLGISYGYTF.

The rearrangement joins TRBV6-2 or TRBV6-3 to TRBJ2-2; 10 bases are shared with TRBD2. Germline CDR1 MNHEY, CDR2 SVGEGT. The V segment lost 7 bases and the J segment 2 bases; nucleotides outside the gene matches: 4. The CDR3 is 15 amino acids. The CDR3 sequence: CASTLAGVNTGELFF. CDR3 nucleotides: TGTGCCAGCACCCTAGCGGGGGTAAACACCGGGGAGCTGTTTTTT.

The V call is TRBV11-3, the J call TRBJ2-7, with D maybe TRBD1 (6 bases). In germline, CDR1 is SGHNT, CDR2 YENEEA. V lost 2 bases and J lost 5, with 13 bases in between. The CDR3 has 14 amino acids. As DNA, the CDR3 is TGTGCCAGCAGCTTATCCACGGGACAAAACGAGCAGTACTTC. This translates into CASSLSTGQNEQYF. Full variable domain (missing parts from reference TRBV11-3 and TRBJ2-7): EAGVVQSPRYKIIEKKQPVAFWCNPISGHNTLYWYLQNLGQGPELLIRYENEEAVDDSQLPKDRFSAERLKGVDSTLKIQPAELGDSAVYLCASSLSTGQNEQYFGPGTRLTVT.

V is TRBV27 and J is TRBJ2-4; 12 bases map to TRBD2. CDR3 size: 15 residues. After removal of 8 bases from V and 1 base from J, the junction contained 3 bases not matched to a gene. Germline V lookup: CDR1 MNHEY, CDR2 SMNVEV (reference sequence). The CDR3 nucleotides read TGTGCCAGCGGAACTAGCGGGGGGGCCAAAAACATTCAGTACTTC. This encodes CASGTSGGAKNIQYF.

The chain has TRBV28 and TRBJ1-1; D is unresolved. The V gene's germline CDR1 is MDHEN and CDR2 SYDVKM. The CDR3 consists of 13 residues. V lost 7 bases and J 4 bases, leaving 13 bases between the germline ends. The CDR3 DNA is TGTGCCAGCACCCCCGTCCTTTTCACTGAAGCTTTCTTT. Its protein is CASTPVLFTEAFF.

This sequence joins TRBV19 and TRBJ1-1, with 9 bases matching TRBD1. V gave up 5 bases and J gave up 5 bases; unmatched junction bases: 6. This CDR3 region has 14 residues. CDR1 LNHDA and CDR2 SQIVND come from the germline V gene (reference sequence). CDR3 in DNA: TGTGCCAGTAGTGGGACAGGGCCGGAGACTGAAGCTTTCTTT. Protein product: CASSGTGPETEAFF.

This clonotype has ten or more counts. The CDR3 DNA sequence: TGTGCCACCAGCCCCGGGGCGAGACTAGACGCCGGGGAGCTGTTTTTT. Its translation is CATSPGARLDAGELFF. The chain links TRBV15 to TRBJ2-2; possible D gene TRBD2, 6 bases. The CDR3 loop spans 16 amino acids. Germline V gene data show CDR1 as LNHNV and CDR2 as YYDKDF (reference sequence). Trimming stripped 5 bases from V and 6 bases from J, with 19 bases between.

This clonotype was observed a handful of times. This chain uses TRBV11-2 with TRBJ2-5; no clear D gene. V was trimmed by 5 bases and J by 10 bases, leaving 11 bases between them. This CDR3 comprises 11 residues. CDR1 and CDR2 (germline): SGHAT, FQNNGV. The DNA for the CDR3 is TGTGCCAGCAGCAACCCGATGGACCAGTACTTC. It specifies CASSNPMDQYF.

This clonotype was observed a handful of times. The chain couples TRBV4-2 to TRBJ1-2, with D possibly TRBD1 on 5 matching bases. V was trimmed by 4 bases and J by 4 bases, leaving 19 bases between them. The CDR3 covers 16 residues. CDR1 LGHNA and CDR2 YNFKEQ come from the germline V gene. CDR3 sequence: CASSRNPRDSGYGYTF. CDR3 in DNA: TGTGCCAGCAGCCGGAACCCCCGGGACTCCGGCTATGGCTACACCTTC.

This clonotype was counted at least ten times. The chain combines TRBV12-3 or TRBV12-4 with TRBJ2-5; 7 bases fit TRBD2. The CDR3 has 14 residues. V trimming: 2 bases; J trimming: 5 bases; junction bases outside the gene matches: 5. CDR3 sequence (DNA): TGTGCCAGCAGTTTACACCAGGGAGGGGAGACCCAGTACTTC. This codes for CASSLHQGGETQYF.

J is TRBJ2-7 and V is TRBV7-2; 13 bases line up with TRBD2. J was trimmed by 2 bases and V by 5 bases; bases with no gene match: 3. The germline V gene encodes CDR1 SGHTA and CDR2 FQGNSA. This CDR3 spans 15 amino acids. The CDR3 reads CASSKLAGGPYEQYF. CDR3 sequence (DNA): TGTGCCAGCAGCAAACTAGCGGGAGGGCCCTACGAGCAGTACTTC.

This clonotype was counted ten times or more. The chain uses TRBV19 and TRBJ2-7; D remains unclear. Per germline, CDR1 LNHDA and CDR2 SQIVND (reference sequence). The CDR3 consists of 13 residues. V lost 4 bases, J lost 3 bases, and 10 bases lay in between. The CDR3 DNA reads as TGTGCCAGTAGTACGGTCTTGGGCTACGAGCAGTACTTC. Protein sequence: CASSTVLGYEQYF.

This clonotype came up a few times. The chain uses TRBV7-3 and TRBJ2-2; 10 bases line up with TRBD1. The V gene end was trimmed by 5 bases and the J gene end by 4 bases; junction bases not matched to a gene: 7. Germline V gives CDR1 SGHTA, CDR2 FQGTGA. The CDR3 contains 16 residues. CDR3 nucleotides: TGTGCCAGCAGCGACCCGACAGGGGGCCGCACCGGGGAGCTGTTTTTT. It translates to CASSDPTGGRTGELFF.

At least ten counts were recorded for this clonotype. One end of the junction varies from germline; a read error may be responsible. This chain links TRBV28 with TRBJ2-7; D call uncertain. Germline V gene lookup returns CDR1 MDHEN and CDR2 SYDVKM. This CDR3 has 13 residues. CDR3 sequence (DNA): TGTGCCAGCAGTCCAACCGAAAGATACGATCAGTACTTC. It translates to CASSPTERYDQYF.

This clonotype was picked up many times. This sequence joins TRBV6-2 or TRBV6-3 and TRBJ1-5; the D is unclear. Between the trimmed V and J ends, which lost 4 bases and 5 bases, there was a span of 9 bases. CDR1 and CDR2 from the germline V gene are MNHEY and SVGEGT. This CDR3 has 13 amino acids. The CDR3 reads CASSSTEHQPQHF. CDR3 in DNA: TGTGCCAGCAGTTCAACAGAACATCAGCCCCAGCATTTT.

This clonotype was detected ten times or more. The rearrangement joins TRBV5-1 to TRBJ2-2; a possible D gene is TRBD2 (7 bases). The V end was cut by 4 bases, the J end by 0 bases, with 16 bases between. The CDR3 runs to 17 residues. From germline, CDR1 is SGHRS and CDR2 YFSETQ. The DNA of the CDR3 is TGCGCCAGCAGCGTACCCCCCGGGGGGCCGAACACCGGGGAGCTGTTTTTT. It codes for CASSVPPGGPNTGELFF.

This clonotype has ten or more counts. V and J are TRBV20-1 and TRBJ2-7; TRBD1 aligns across 7 bases. The J segment lost 0 bases and the V segment lost 7 bases, leaving 9 bases of the junction unmatched. Per the germline V gene, CDR1 is DFQATT and CDR2 is SNEGSKA (reference sequence). The CDR3 loop spans 14 amino acids. The chain's CDR3 is CSVLTGASSYEQYF. The CDR3 region has the DNA TGCAGTGTTCTAACAGGGGCCTCCTCCTACGAGCAGTACTTC.

J is TRBJ1-2 and V is TRBV12-3 or TRBV12-4; no firm D call. The CDR3 runs to 12 residues. V was clipped by 1 base and J by 4 bases, with 4 bases between them. The CDR3 loop is CASSLVSYGYTF. The DNA of the CDR3 is TGTGCCAGCAGTTTAGTGTCCTATGGCTACACCTTC.

The chain couples TRBV6-5 to TRBJ1-2; 8 positions agree with TRBD1. The length of the CDR3 is 13 residues. The germline gives CDR1 MNHEY, CDR2 SVGAGI. V lost 5 bases and J lost 7; bases outside the gene matches: 6. CDR3 amino acids: CASSNSDRAGYTF. CDR3 DNA: TGTGCCAGCAGTAATTCGGACAGGGCTGGCTACACCTTC.

This clonotype was seen many times. The CDR3, as DNA: TGTGCCAGCAGCGGGACGGAGAGCAATCAGCCCCAGCATTTT. Residues: CASSGTESNQPQHF. V gene TRBV9 combines with J gene TRBJ1-5; unclear D gene. The CDR3 has 14 amino acids. Trimming stripped 3 bases from V and 1 base from J, with 8 bases between. Germline lookup yields CDR1 SGDLS and CDR2 YYNGEE.